A selection of T cell receptor beta chains follows, all from one sample in a study of T cell repertoires in aging, cancer and after chemotherapy. TCRdb reprocessed the multiplex PCR reads via MiXCR and lists one record per CDR3 protein. The table shows about 2,500 distinct CDR3 sequences, with about a quarter occurring only once. Sequenced material: blood. The source is a human donor in good health. The CDR3 runs from the conserved cysteine through the conserved F or W. Fields, in order: D gene, clone size, V gene, J gene, CDR3 protein, CDR3 DNA. D genes are given only for firm matches. Only some rows state a clone size, as once, few, many or a class for expanded clones.

d_call: TRBD1; clone_size: large; v_call: TRBV12-3/TRBV12-4; j_call: TRBJ2-2; cdr3_aa: CASSLGTGGTGELFF; cdr3_nt: TGTGCCAGCAGTTTAGGGACAGGGGGCACCGGGGAGCTGTTTTTT
d_call: -; clone_size: medium-sized; v_call: TRBV30; j_call: TRBJ1-1; cdr3_aa: CAWSVLVNTEAFF; cdr3_nt: TGTGCCTGGAGTGTACTGGTGAACACTGAAGCTTTCTTT
d_call: -; clone_size: -; v_call: TRBV27; j_call: TRBJ2-7; cdr3_aa: CVSSPSRHYEQYF; cdr3_nt: TGTGTTAGCAGTCCCTCTCGACACTACGAGCAGTACTTC
d_call: TRBD2; clone_size: medium-sized; v_call: TRBV7-2; j_call: TRBJ2-7; cdr3_aa: CASSLRPTGRTSGYEQYF; cdr3_nt: TGTGCCAGCAGCTTACGGCCTACGGGGCGGACTAGCGGATACGAGCAGTACTTC
d_call: -; clone_size: -; v_call: TRBV9; j_call: TRBJ2-5; cdr3_aa: CASSVGSAAHQETQYF; cdr3_nt: TGTGCCAGCAGCGTGGGTTCAGCGGCTCACCAAGAGACCCAGTACTTC
d_call: -; clone_size: medium-sized; v_call: TRBV7-3; j_call: TRBJ2-6; cdr3_aa: CASSFRSPGANVLTF; cdr3_nt: TGTGCCAGCAGCTTCCGGTCACCAGGGGCCAACGTCCTGACTTTC
d_call: -; clone_size: medium-sized; v_call: TRBV28; j_call: TRBJ2-3; cdr3_aa: CASSPGPTVDTQYF; cdr3_nt: TGTGCCAGCAGCCCGGGCCCCACGGTTGATACGCAGTATTTT
d_call: -; clone_size: large; v_call: TRBV29-1; j_call: TRBJ1-2; cdr3_aa: CSVGIGSTNYGYTF; cdr3_nt: TGCAGCGTTGGAATCGGATCAACTAACTATGGCTACACCTTC
d_call: -; clone_size: -; v_call: TRBV29-1; j_call: TRBJ2-1; cdr3_aa: CSVVEGEQFF; cdr3_nt: TGCAGCGTGGTGGAGGGTGAGCAGTTCTTC